This entry is about one T cell receptor beta chain. Antigen: not known. Profiling relied on immunoSEQ multiplex PCR, and the TCRdb table lists in-frame clones only, not all of them. The table includes about 16,000 clones, 70% to 80% detected once. The data are from a study of tumor-infiltrating lymphocytes in localized non-small cell lung cancer. Study-wide background: Resected tumor was paired with non-adjacent uninvolved lung from the same patient. General observations from the study: No T-cell fraction difference was seen between IM1 and IM2 tumors. Each assay used a separate piece of the same tissue. Tumor T-cell fraction was not associated with recurrence-free survival.

Sequenced material: lung tumor tissue. The TCR originated in a human donor with non-small cell lung cancer.

The CDR3 coding sequence is TGTGCCAGCAGTTCCCGACCGACTAGAAATGAGCAGTTCTTC. It encodes CASSSRPTRNEQFF. The V and J genes are TRBV5-4 and TRBJ2-1, with a possible D match to TRBD2 (6 bases). V lost 5 bases to trimming and J lost 7 bases, with 16 bases between them. This CDR3 is 14 amino acids long. Germline V gene data show CDR1 as SGHNT and CDR2 as YYREEE (reference sequence).